This T cell receptor beta chain is drawn from a study of T cell repertoires in cytomegalovirus infection. Overall study: Alongside well-studied HLA-B-restricted CMV epitopes, recently identified HLA-C-restricted CMV epitopes were also used.

Worth noting for this clonotype: What it binds is not known.

One entry per CDR3 protein results from TCRdb running MiXCR on the reads. The data show approximately 600,000 distinct CDR3 sequences, with roughly 43% seen just once and about 48% held by the top ten. Looked up from germline, CDR1 is SEHNR and CDR2 is FQNEAQ (reference sequence). The CDR3 is 15 amino acids. V gave up 3 bases and J gave up 0 bases, with 11 bases separating them. The chain recombines TRBV7-9 with TRBJ1-1; D remains ambiguous. The sample consisted of cultured PBMCs, taken from culture after CMV antigen stimulation. This sequence was found in a human donor in good health (CMV status not recorded). Some clones in this sample may be carry-over from other donors' samples. CDR3 DNA sequence: TGTGCCAGCAGCTTGGGTTCTATTATGAACACTGAAGCTTTCTTT. Translated: CASSLGSIMNTEAFF.